A selection of T cell receptor beta chains follows, all from one sample in a study of cytomegalovirus exposure and HLA in healthy donors. TCRdb's copy holds only in-frame clones and misses some; the assay was immunoSEQ multiplex PCR. The repertoire holds 90,000 to 120,000 clones, with approximately 79% as singletons. Material for sequencing was PBMCs. The source is a woman between 40 and 50 years old in good health and CMV-seronegative. Each CDR3 is given with its conserved first and last residue. D genes are given only for firm matches. Clone size, where shown, is once, few, many, or a class for clones that have expanded.

J gene: TRBJ2-7
V gene: TRBV28
D gene: TRBD1
clone size: once
CDR3 DNA: TGTGCCAGCAGTACCCACCGGGACAGCGACTTCTCCTACGAGCAGTACTTC
CDR3 protein: CASSTHRDSDFSYEQYF

J gene: TRBJ2-7
V gene: TRBV29-1
D gene: TRBD1
clone size: .
CDR3 DNA: TGCAGCGTTGGGACAGGAGGATCAATCTACGAGCAGTACTTC
CDR3 protein: CSVGTGGSIYEQYF

J gene: TRBJ2-2
V gene: TRBV7-2
D gene: TRBD2
clone size: .
CDR3 DNA: TGTGCCAGCAGCCACCTGACTAGCGGGACCGGGGAGCTGTTTTTT
CDR3 protein: CASSHLTSGTGELFF

J gene: TRBJ1-1
V gene: TRBV19
D gene: .
clone size: .
CDR3 DNA: TGTGCCAGTAGTATTCTCGGGGGGGGCACTGAAGCTTTCTTT
CDR3 protein: CASSILGGGTEAFF

J gene: TRBJ2-5
V gene: TRBV27
D gene: .
clone size: .
CDR3 DNA: TGTGCCGTTGGGCACAGGGAGAGAGAGACCCAGTACTTC
CDR3 protein: CAVGHRERETQYF

J gene: TRBJ2-1
V gene: TRBV9
D gene: TRBD2
clone size: .
CDR3 DNA: TGTGCCAGCAGCGTAGGGTTTGCGGGGGCCTACAATGAGCAGTTCTTC
CDR3 protein: CASSVGFAGAYNEQFF

J gene: TRBJ2-5
V gene: TRBV4-1
D gene: TRBD2
clone size: .
CDR3 DNA: TGCGCCAGCAGCCTTCTAGCGGGAGTCCCAGAGACCCAGTACTTC
CDR3 protein: CASSLLAGVPETQYF

J gene: TRBJ1-1
V gene: TRBV7-9
D gene: .
clone size: few
CDR3 DNA: TGTGCCAGCAGCTCCGTTAACACTGAAGCTTTCTTT
CDR3 protein: CASSSVNTEAFF

J gene: TRBJ1-3
V gene: TRBV23-1
D gene: .
clone size: .
CDR3 DNA: TGCGGCCTATCTAGCTCTGGAAACACCATATATTTT
CDR3 protein: CGLSSSGNTIYF

J gene: TRBJ2-3
V gene: TRBV6-1
D gene: .
clone size: .
CDR3 DNA: TGTGCCAGCAGTGTCGCGGTAGGTTGGACAGATACGCAGTATTTT
CDR3 protein: CASSVAVGWTDTQYF

J gene: TRBJ2-7
V gene: TRBV5-4
D gene: .
clone size: .
CDR3 DNA: TGTGCCAGCAGCTTGGATCGTGACCTAGTCGACCACGAGCAGTACTTC
CDR3 protein: CASSLDRDLVDHEQYF

J gene: TRBJ2-1
V gene: TRBV5-4
D gene: .
clone size: .
CDR3 DNA: TGTGCCAGCAGCTTAGGCCAGGACAATGAGCAGTTCTTC
CDR3 protein: CASSLGQDNEQFF

J gene: TRBJ2-1
V gene: TRBV7-2
D gene: .
clone size: .
CDR3 DNA: TGTGCCAGCAGCTTAGCCGGGTTTGACGAGCAGTTCTTC
CDR3 protein: CASSLAGFDEQFF

J gene: TRBJ2-2
V gene: TRBV7-6
D gene: .
clone size: .
CDR3 DNA: TGTGCCAGCAGCCTCTCGGGGACTGGGGAGCTGTTTTTT
CDR3 protein: CASSLSGTGELFF

J gene: TRBJ2-7
V gene: TRBV27
D gene: .
clone size: .
CDR3 DNA: TGTGCCAGCAGCCATAGAAGTTCCGGCGAGCAGTACTTC
CDR3 protein: CASSHRSSGEQYF

J gene: TRBJ1-1
V gene: TRBV7-2
D gene: .
clone size: .
CDR3 DNA: TGTGCCAGCAGCTCCCACAGGGTAGTGACGGCTTTCTTT
CDR3 protein: CASSSHRVVTAFF

J gene: TRBJ2-7
V gene: TRBV29-1
D gene: .
clone size: .
CDR3 DNA: TGCAGCGTTCAATACAGTAGCGGCGAGCAGTACTTC
CDR3 protein: CSVQYSSGEQYF

J gene: TRBJ2-6
V gene: TRBV5-1
D gene: TRBD2
clone size: .
CDR3 DNA: TGCGCCAGCAGCTTGGTCCCTAGCGGGAGCTCTGGGGCCAACGTCCTGACTTTC
CDR3 protein: CASSLVPSGSSGANVLTF

J gene: TRBJ1-1
V gene: TRBV6-6
D gene: .
clone size: .
CDR3 DNA: TGTGCCAGCAGTTACTCGAGGGTTAACACTGAAGCTTTCTTT
CDR3 protein: CASSYSRVNTEAFF

J gene: TRBJ2-3
V gene: TRBV7-2
D gene: TRBD2
clone size: few
CDR3 DNA: TGTGCCAGCAGCTCCGGGGGGGCTAGCACAGATACGCAGTATTTT
CDR3 protein: CASSSGGASTDTQYF

J gene: TRBJ2-1
V gene: TRBV30
D gene: TRBD2
clone size: .
CDR3 DNA: TGTGCCTCCGGGACTACCAGTGAGCAGTTCTTC
CDR3 protein: CASGTTSEQFF

J gene: TRBJ2-5
V gene: TRBV6-4
D gene: TRBD2
clone size: .
CDR3 DNA: TGTGCCAGCAGTGGACCGGGACTAGCGGGAGTAGGGGAGACCCAGTACTTC
CDR3 protein: CASSGPGLAGVGETQYF

J gene: TRBJ1-1
V gene: TRBV19
D gene: .
clone size: few
CDR3 DNA: TGTGCCAGTAGTATCCGGGAGACTGAAGCTTTCTTT
CDR3 protein: CASSIRETEAFF

J gene: TRBJ2-1
V gene: TRBV6-6
D gene: TRBD2
clone size: .
CDR3 DNA: TGTGCCAGCAGTCCTAGCGGGAGTAATGGCTATGAGCAGTTCTTC
CDR3 protein: CASSPSGSNGYEQFF

J gene: TRBJ2-1
V gene: TRBV6-5
D gene: .
clone size: few
CDR3 DNA: TGTGCCAGCACCAAAGGGGGAGACTACAATGAGCAGTTCTTC
CDR3 protein: CASTKGGDYNEQFF

J gene: TRBJ2-1
V gene: TRBV9
D gene: .
clone size: .
CDR3 DNA: TGTGCCAGCAGCGTAGGAATCGGGACATCCTCTAATGAGCAGTTCTTC
CDR3 protein: CASSVGIGTSSNEQFF

J gene: TRBJ2-7
V gene: TRBV7-9
D gene: TRBD2
clone size: .
CDR3 DNA: TGTGCCAGCAGCGGAGGACTAGCGGGGGACCACTACGAGCAGTACTTC
CDR3 protein: CASSGGLAGDHYEQYF

J gene: TRBJ1-2
V gene: TRBV30
D gene: .
clone size: .
CDR3 DNA: TGTGCCTGGAGTCGGTCCGGGAGTGGCTACACCTTC
CDR3 protein: CAWSRSGSGYTF

J gene: TRBJ2-7
V gene: TRBV15
D gene: TRBD2
clone size: few
CDR3 DNA: TGTGCCACCAGCAGAAGCGGGAGCTCCTACGAGCAGTACTTC
CDR3 protein: CATSRSGSSYEQYF

J gene: TRBJ2-5
V gene: TRBV2
D gene: .
clone size: few
CDR3 DNA: TGTGCCAGCAGTGAACAGGGGGGGACCCAGTACTTC
CDR3 protein: CASSEQGGTQYF

J gene: TRBJ1-5
V gene: TRBV20-1
D gene: .
clone size: .
CDR3 DNA: TGCAGTGCTAGAGTAGATCAGCCCCAGCATTTT
CDR3 protein: CSARVDQPQHF

J gene: TRBJ2-6
V gene: TRBV5-1
D gene: .
clone size: .
CDR3 DNA: TGCGCCAGCAGCCGGGGTTCTGGGGCCAACGTCCTGACTTTC
CDR3 protein: CASSRGSGANVLTF

J gene: TRBJ2-7
V gene: TRBV13
D gene: .
clone size: few
CDR3 DNA: TGTGCCAGCAGCTTCCGGGGGAGCTCCTACGAGCAGTACTTC
CDR3 protein: CASSFRGSSYEQYF

J gene: TRBJ2-1
V gene: TRBV7-8
D gene: TRBD1
clone size: .
CDR3 DNA: TGTGCCAGCAGCTTAAAGTCAGGACAGGCCTACAATGAGCAGTTCTTC
CDR3 protein: CASSLKSGQAYNEQFF

J gene: TRBJ2-1
V gene: TRBV6-6
D gene: TRBD2
clone size: .
CDR3 DNA: TGTGCCAGCAATTGGGGCGGGAGTGGGAACAATGAGCAGTTCTTC
CDR3 protein: CASNWGGSGNNEQFF

J gene: TRBJ2-2
V gene: TRBV7-2
D gene: .
clone size: .
CDR3 DNA: TGTGCCAGCAGCTTAGCGAGGGTCACCGGGGAGCTGTTTTTT
CDR3 protein: CASSLARVTGELFF

J gene: TRBJ2-7
V gene: TRBV30
D gene: .
clone size: few
CDR3 DNA: TGTGCCTGGAGTGCTGGGGACACCTCCTACGAGCAGTACTTC
CDR3 protein: CAWSAGDTSYEQYF

J gene: TRBJ2-1
V gene: TRBV5-1
D gene: TRBD2
clone size: .
CDR3 DNA: TGCGCCAGCAGCTTGGTCGCGGGAGGGCCTTTGGGTGAGCAGTTCTTC
CDR3 protein: CASSLVAGGPLGEQFF

J gene: TRBJ1-1
V gene: TRBV20-1
D gene: .
clone size: .
CDR3 DNA: TGCAGTGCTAATTGGCGGTCTGAAGCTTTCTTT
CDR3 protein: CSANWRSEAFF

J gene: TRBJ1-4
V gene: TRBV30
D gene: .
clone size: .
CDR3 DNA: TGTGCCTGGAGGGAGTCGAATAGGGAAAAACTGTTTTTT
CDR3 protein: CAWRESNREKLFF

J gene: TRBJ2-7
V gene: TRBV7-8
D gene: TRBD2
clone size: .
CDR3 DNA: TGTGCCAGCACCGGGGGGTACGAGCAGTACTTC
CDR3 protein: CASTGGYEQYF

J gene: TRBJ1-1
V gene: TRBV27
D gene: .
clone size: few
CDR3 DNA: TGTGCCAGCAGTTTATCCTGGGGGGCTGAAGCTTTCTTT
CDR3 protein: CASSLSWGAEAFF

J gene: TRBJ1-1
V gene: TRBV5-1
D gene: .
clone size: .
CDR3 DNA: TGCGCCAGCAGCCTAATAAACACTGAAGCTTTCTTT
CDR3 protein: CASSLINTEAFF

J gene: TRBJ2-3
V gene: TRBV28
D gene: .
clone size: few
CDR3 DNA: TGTGCCAGCAGTTTATTCCGACAATCCCCGCAGTATTTT
CDR3 protein: CASSLFRQSPQYF

J gene: TRBJ2-1
V gene: TRBV14
D gene: .
clone size: .
CDR3 DNA: TGTGCCAGCAGCCAATTACCTTACGGGTATGAGCAGTTCTTC
CDR3 protein: CASSQLPYGYEQFF

J gene: TRBJ2-1
V gene: TRBV7-2
D gene: TRBD2
clone size: once
CDR3 DNA: TGTGCCAGCAGCCAACAGGGGACTAGCGTCGGCAATGAGCAGTTCTTC
CDR3 protein: CASSQQGTSVGNEQFF

J gene: TRBJ2-3
V gene: TRBV27
D gene: .
clone size: .
CDR3 DNA: TGTGCCAGCAGTCCCACTAGCACAGATACGCAGTATTTT
CDR3 protein: CASSPTSTDTQYF

J gene: TRBJ2-7
V gene: TRBV19
D gene: TRBD1
clone size: .
CDR3 DNA: TGTGCCAGTAGTGCAGGGGGCTCCTACGAGCAGTACTTC
CDR3 protein: CASSAGGSYEQYF

J gene: TRBJ1-1
V gene: TRBV6-5
D gene: .
clone size: .
CDR3 DNA: TGTGCCAGCAGTGAATACAGTGGCACTGAAGCTTTCTTT
CDR3 protein: CASSEYSGTEAFF

J gene: TRBJ1-5
V gene: TRBV5-1
D gene: TRBD1
clone size: few
CDR3 DNA: TGCGCCAGCAGCTTGTCTGGACAGGGAGGTCAGCCCCAGCATTTT
CDR3 protein: CASSLSGQGGQPQHF

J gene: TRBJ1-1
V gene: TRBV7-6
D gene: .
clone size: .
CDR3 DNA: TGTGCCGTACAGAGGAACACTGAAGCTTTCTTT
CDR3 protein: CAVQRNTEAFF